Listed here are 20 T cell receptor beta chains from one sample, sequenced in a study of blood T cell repertoires in COVID-19. Profiling relied on immunoSEQ multiplex PCR, and the TCRdb table lists in-frame clones only, not all of them. This sample has some 220,000 clones, with roughly 85% found just once. The sample was peripheral blood. The receptor set was obtained from a woman in her seventies with COVID-19, enrolled during active disease.

The CDR3 loop is CAWSEDREGPNTEAFF. Written as DNA, the CDR3 is TGTGCCTGGAGCGAGGACAGGGAGGGACCGAACACTGAAGCTTTCTTT. The chain has TRBV30 and TRBJ1-1, with 8 bases matching TRBD1. Germline CDR1 is GTSNPN and CDR2 is SVGIG (reference sequence). Trimming cost V 3 bases and J 1 base; bases outside gene matches: 10. CDR3 length: 16 amino acids.

This chain joins TRBV5-6 and TRBJ2-1, with TRBD1 matching 11 bases. From germline, CDR1 is SGHDT and CDR2 YYEEEE. V dropped 5 bases and J dropped 8; count of bases not matched to a gene: 9. The CDR3 contains 15 residues. The CDR3 protein is CASRQSWTGGHEQFF. The DNA for the CDR3 is TGTGCCAGCAGGCAATCCTGGACAGGGGGCCATGAGCAGTTCTTC.

V usage is TRBV5-1 and J usage is TRBJ2-2; D might be TRBD1 (6 bases). The germline V gene has CDR1 SGHRS and CDR2 YFSETQ. The CDR3 contains 16 residues. The V and J ends lost 0 bases and 1 base respectively, with 10 bases between them. The CDR3, as DNA: TGCGCCAGCAGCTTGGAACCGGGACAGAACACCGGGGAGCTGTTTTTT. Residues: CASSLEPGQNTGELFF.

V usage is TRBV7-8 and J usage is TRBJ2-7, with D possibly matching TRBD1 (6 bases). CDR3 length equals 16 residues. The V and J ends lost 1 base and 3 bases respectively, with 16 bases between them. The V gene's germline CDR1 is SGHVS and CDR2 FQNEAQ. For the CDR3, the DNA is TGTGCCAGCAGCTTAGTGCCCAGGACAGCCTACTACGAGCAGTACTTC. It specifies CASSLVPRTAYYEQYF.

This clone was recorded only once. J is TRBJ1-6 and V is TRBV4-3; the D gene is possibly TRBD1 (5 bases). Trimming cost V 4 bases and J 3 bases, with 13 bases left between them. The CDR3 is 16 residues long. The V gene's germline CDR1 is LGHNA and CDR2 YSLEER. CDR3 in amino acids: CASSLAGQGYNSPLHF. CDR3 nucleotide sequence: TGCGCCAGCAGCCTAGCTGGGCAGGGCTATAATTCACCCCTCCACTTT.

The rearrangement links TRBV11-2 to TRBJ1-2; 9 bases are a match to TRBD1. CDR1 is SGHAT and CDR2 is FQNNGV in the germline V gene. Losses at the gene ends were 2 bases for V and 7 bases for J; bases not matched to a gene: 8. The CDR3 runs 15 residues. CDR3 nucleotides: TGTGCCAGCAGCTTAAAGGGGACAGGGTACGGTGGCTACACCTTC. Its translation is CASSLKGTGYGGYTF.

V usage is TRBV27 and J usage is TRBJ1-5, with 8 bases that match TRBD1. Per germline, CDR1 MNHEY and CDR2 SMNVEV (reference sequence). With 5 bases clipped from V and 6 bases from J, the junction kept 9 bases outside the gene matches. The CDR3 is made up of 15 amino acids. As DNA, the CDR3 is TGTGCCAGCAGTCCAGGGGGCGCCGGGGGTCAGCCCCAGCATTTT. Translation: CASSPGGAGGQPQHF.

The CDR3 loop reads CASSGTGTVNTGELFF. CDR3 DNA sequence: TGTGCCAGCAGTGGGACAGGGACAGTGAACACCGGGGAGCTGTTTTTT. The chain uses TRBV25-1 and TRBJ2-2; 8 bases fit TRBD1. Germline CDR1 is MGHDK and CDR2 is SYGVNS. This CDR3 region has 16 residues. The trim removed 4 bases at V and 1 base at J, leaving 5 bases unmatched.

This clone came up once. The chain links TRBV7-2 to TRBJ2-3; D not certain. The length of the CDR3 is 15 residues. Germline V gene data show CDR1 as SGHTA and CDR2 as FQGNSA. V lost 1 base and J lost 0, with 8 bases in between. The CDR3 region is CASSLELHSTDTQYF. The CDR3 nucleotides are TGTGCCAGCAGCTTAGAATTACACAGCACAGATACGCAGTATTTT. The entire variable domain, with the rest obtained from reference TRBV7-2 and TRBJ2-3, is as follows: GAGVSQSPSNKVTEKGKDVELRCDPISGHTALYWYRQSLGQGLEFLIYFQGNSAPDKSGLPSDRFSAERTGGSVSTLTIQRTQQEDSAVYLCASSLELHSTDTQYFGPGTRLTVL.

This clone was observed a single time. The V call is TRBV9, the J call TRBJ2-1; possibly TRBD1 for D (6 bases). Germline CDR1 and CDR2: SGDLS and YYNGEE. Trimming shortened V by 0 bases and J by 6 bases, and 16 bases separated the two germline ends. This CDR3 spans 16 amino acids. Here the CDR3 DNA reads TGTGCCAGCAGCGTAGCTATAGCAGGGGCTCTCAATGAGCAGTTCTTC. This sequence encodes CASSVAIAGALNEQFF. Using reference TRBV9 and TRBJ2-1 for the parts outside the CDR3, the full variable domain is DSGVTQTPKHLITATGQRVTLRCSPRSGDLSVYWYQQSLDQGLQFLIQYYNGEERAKGNILERFSAQQFPDLHSELNLSSLELGDSALYFCASSVAIAGALNEQFFGPGTRLTVL.

This clone appeared once. The rearrangement joins TRBV4-3 to TRBJ2-7; 9 bases line up with TRBD1. Germline V gene sequence: CDR1 LGHNA, CDR2 YSLEER. The CDR3 consists of 14 residues. V shed 3 bases, J shed 7 bases, and the junction held 7 bases outside the gene matches. In DNA form, the CDR3 reads TGCGCCAGCAGCCATGGGGACAGGGCAAGTGAGCAGTACTTC. It encodes CASSHGDRASEQYF.

This chain uses TRBV6-4 with TRBJ1-1; the match to TRBD1 covers 7 bases. The CDR3 length is 14 residues. Germline lookup yields CDR1 MRHNA and CDR2 SNTAGT. The V segment lost 5 bases and the J segment 4 bases; nucleotides outside the gene matches: 7. CDR3 protein: CASSRTGEGTEAFF. CDR3 coding DNA: TGTGCCAGCAGTAGGACAGGTGAGGGCACTGAAGCTTTCTTT.

The V and J genes are TRBV7-2 and TRBJ2-7; D uncertain. The germline gives CDR1 SGHTA, CDR2 FQGNSA. This CDR3 contains 15 residues. The V and J ends lost 5 bases and 6 bases respectively, with 20 bases between them. CDR3 bases: TGTGCCAGCAGCGCGACGAGGTTCCTGTCACGCGAGCAGTACTTC. Residues: CASSATRFLSREQYF. Drawing the rest from reference TRBV7-2 and TRBJ2-7, the complete variable domain is GAGVSQSPSNKVTEKGKDVELRCDPISGHTALYWYRQSLGQGLEFLIYFQGNSAPDKSGLPSDRFSAERTGGSVSTLTIQRTQQEDSAVYLCASSATRFLSREQYFGPGTRLTVT.

This clone appeared a single time. The V and J genes are TRBV20-1 and TRBJ2-5, with TRBD2 matching over 10 bases. CDR3 size: 16 residues. V lost 3 bases and J lost 5; bases outside the gene matches: 12. The germline gives CDR1 DFQATT, CDR2 SNEGSKA (reference sequence). The CDR3 loop is CSASMVAGGPRETQYF. The CDR3 coding sequence is TGCAGTGCTAGTATGGTAGCGGGAGGTCCGAGGGAGACCCAGTACTTC.

This clone has just one count. The chain couples TRBV29-1 to TRBJ1-1, with 7 bases aligning to TRBD1. CDR1 and CDR2 (germline): SQVTM, ANQGSEA. This CDR3 contains 13 residues. J lost 0 bases, V lost 2 bases, and 0 bases had no gene match. The CDR3 DNA is TGCAGCGTTGAAAGGGGGCTGAACACTGAAGCTTTCTTT. Protein product: CSVERGLNTEAFF.

The chain recombines TRBV7-2 with TRBJ2-4; D is unresolved. Trimming removed 0 bases from V and 8 bases from J, with 5 bases in between. Germline V gene lookup returns CDR1 SGHTA and CDR2 FQGNSA. There are 12 residues in the CDR3. The CDR3 region has the DNA TGTGCCAGCAGCTTAGCGCCGGACATTCAGTACTTC. The encoded protein is CASSLAPDIQYF. Together with reference TRBV7-2 and TRBJ2-4, the CDR3 gives the full variable domain: GAGVSQSPSNKVTEKGKDVELRCDPISGHTALYWYRQSLGQGLEFLIYFQGNSAPDKSGLPSDRFSAERTGGSVSTLTIQRTQQEDSAVYLCASSLAPDIQYFGAGTRLSVL.

The chain joins TRBV7-2 to TRBJ2-7; 7 bases fit TRBD1. There are 13 residues in the CDR3. Trimming removed 4 bases from V and 6 bases from J; junction bases left unmatched: 6. CDR1 and CDR2 from the germline V gene are SGHTA and FQGNSA. The CDR3 DNA reads TGTGCCAGCAGCTACCGACAGGGAGCCGAGCAGTACTTC. It encodes CASSYRQGAEQYF. Full variable domain (remainder filled in from reference TRBV7-2 and TRBJ2-7): GAGVSQSPSNKVTEKGKDVELRCDPISGHTALYWYRQSLGQGLEFLIYFQGNSAPDKSGLPSDRFSAERTGGSVSTLTIQRTQQEDSAVYLCASSYRQGAEQYFGPGTRLTVT.

This chain connects TRBV27 to TRBJ2-3; 9 nucleotides line up with TRBD1. This CDR3 has 14 amino acids. Unmatched junction bases numbered 7, after V lost 7 bases and J lost 5 bases. Germline values: CDR1 MNHEY, CDR2 SMNVEV (reference sequence). CDR3 nucleotide sequence: TGTGCCAGCACAAACCGACAGGGGGTAGATACGCAGTATTTT. It encodes CASTNRQGVDTQYF.

This clone was seen only a few times. The chain joins TRBV4-3 to TRBJ2-7; TRBD2 agrees at 16 bases. The V gene's germline CDR1 is LGHNA and CDR2 YSLEER. Trimming took 1 base from V and 5 from J; bases not matched to a gene: 2. CDR3 size: 16 residues. This CDR3 is CASSQAGTSGRDEQYF. The CDR3 nucleotides read TGCGCCAGCAGCCAAGCCGGGACTAGCGGGAGGGACGAGCAGTACTTC.

A note on this clone: The DNA is left out, because the CDR3 cannot be placed on it with certainty; the CDR3 is given as TCRdb lists it. The chain employs TRBV27 and TRBJ1-2. Ends included, the CDR3 has 16 residues. CDR1 and CDR2 (germline): MNHEY, SMNVEV (reference sequence). The CDR3: CASSLAVDKGTSGYTF.